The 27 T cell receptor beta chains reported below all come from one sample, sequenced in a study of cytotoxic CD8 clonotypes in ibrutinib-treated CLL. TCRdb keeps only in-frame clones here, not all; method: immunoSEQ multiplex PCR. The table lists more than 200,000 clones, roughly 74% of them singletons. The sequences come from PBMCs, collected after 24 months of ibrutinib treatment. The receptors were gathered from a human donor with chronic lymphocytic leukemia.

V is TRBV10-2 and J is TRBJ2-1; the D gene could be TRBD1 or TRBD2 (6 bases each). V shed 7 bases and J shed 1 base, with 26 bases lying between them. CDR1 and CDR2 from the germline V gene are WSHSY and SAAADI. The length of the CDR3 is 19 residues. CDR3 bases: TGCGCCAGCACTTATCGGCTCAGGGGACTGATAGGGTCCTACAATGAGCAGTTCTTC. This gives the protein CASTYRLRGLIGSYNEQFF.

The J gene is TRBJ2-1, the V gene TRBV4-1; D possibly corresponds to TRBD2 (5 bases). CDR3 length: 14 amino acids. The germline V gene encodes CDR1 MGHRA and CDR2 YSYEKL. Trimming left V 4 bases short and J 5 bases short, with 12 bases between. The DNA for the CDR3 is TGCGCCAGCAGCCCCTCGGACTGGGACAATGAGCAGTTCTTC. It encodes CASSPSDWDNEQFF.

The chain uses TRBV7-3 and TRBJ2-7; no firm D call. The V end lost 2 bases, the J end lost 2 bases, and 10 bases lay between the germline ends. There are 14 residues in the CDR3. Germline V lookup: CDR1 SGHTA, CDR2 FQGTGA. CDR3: CASSLDNGAYEQYF. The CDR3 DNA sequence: TGTGCCAGCAGCTTAGACAACGGAGCCTACGAGCAGTACTTC.

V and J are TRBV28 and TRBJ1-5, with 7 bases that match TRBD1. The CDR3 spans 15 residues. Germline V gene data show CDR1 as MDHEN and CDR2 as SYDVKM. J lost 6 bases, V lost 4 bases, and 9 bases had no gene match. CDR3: CASSYDRVVSQPQHF. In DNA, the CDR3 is TGTGCCAGCAGTTATGACAGGGTTGTAAGTCAGCCCCAGCATTTT. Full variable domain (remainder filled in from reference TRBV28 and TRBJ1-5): DVKVTQSSRYLVKRTGEKVFLECVQDMDHENMFWYRQDPGLGLRLIYFSYDVKMKEKGDIPEGYSVSREKKERFSLILESASTNQTSMYLCASSYDRVVSQPQHFGDGTRLSIL.

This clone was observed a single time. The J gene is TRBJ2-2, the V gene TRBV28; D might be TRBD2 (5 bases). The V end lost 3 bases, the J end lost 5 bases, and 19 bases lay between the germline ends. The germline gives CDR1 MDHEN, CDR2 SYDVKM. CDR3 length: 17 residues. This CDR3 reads CASSFLISGIGTGELFF. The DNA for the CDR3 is TGTGCCAGCAGTTTTTTAATTTCGGGGATCGGGACCGGGGAGCTGTTTTTT.

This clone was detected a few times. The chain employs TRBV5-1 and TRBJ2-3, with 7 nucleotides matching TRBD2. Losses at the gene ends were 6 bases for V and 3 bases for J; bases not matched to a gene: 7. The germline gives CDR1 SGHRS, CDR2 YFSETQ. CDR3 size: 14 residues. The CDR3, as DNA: TGCGCCAGCAAAGGCGGGAGTACTACAGATACGCAGTATTTT. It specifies CASKGGSTTDTQYF. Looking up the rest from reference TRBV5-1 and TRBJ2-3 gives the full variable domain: KAGVTQTPRYLIKTRGQQVTLSCSPISGHRSVSWYQQTPGQGLQFLFEYFSETQRNKGNFPGRFSGRQFSNSRSEMNVSTLELGDSALYLCASKGGSTTDTQYFGPGTRLTVL.

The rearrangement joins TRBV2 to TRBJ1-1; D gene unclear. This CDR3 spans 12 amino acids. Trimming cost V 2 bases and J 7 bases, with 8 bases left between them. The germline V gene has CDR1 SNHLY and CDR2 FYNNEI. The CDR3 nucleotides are TGTGCCAGCAGTGAACCAGCAATTGAAGCTTTCTTT. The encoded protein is CASSEPAIEAFF.

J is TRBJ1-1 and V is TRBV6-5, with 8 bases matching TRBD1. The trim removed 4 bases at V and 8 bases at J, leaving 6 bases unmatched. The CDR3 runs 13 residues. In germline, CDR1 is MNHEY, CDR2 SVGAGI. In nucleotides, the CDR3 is TGTGCCAGCAGTTCCGGACAGGGAATGGAAGCTTTCTTT. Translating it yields CASSSGQGMEAFF.

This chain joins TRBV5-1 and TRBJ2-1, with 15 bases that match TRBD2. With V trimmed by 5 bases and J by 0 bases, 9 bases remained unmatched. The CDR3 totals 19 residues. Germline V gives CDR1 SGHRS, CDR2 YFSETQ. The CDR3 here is CASRGPGLAGGSSYNEQFF. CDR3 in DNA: TGCGCCAGCAGGGGACCGGGACTAGCGGGAGGAAGCTCCTACAATGAGCAGTTCTTC. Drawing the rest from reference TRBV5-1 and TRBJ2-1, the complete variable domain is KAGVTQTPRYLIKTRGQQVTLSCSPISGHRSVSWYQQTPGQGLQFLFEYFSETQRNKGNFPGRFSGRQFSNSRSEMNVSTLELGDSALYLCASRGPGLAGGSSYNEQFFGPGTRLTVL.

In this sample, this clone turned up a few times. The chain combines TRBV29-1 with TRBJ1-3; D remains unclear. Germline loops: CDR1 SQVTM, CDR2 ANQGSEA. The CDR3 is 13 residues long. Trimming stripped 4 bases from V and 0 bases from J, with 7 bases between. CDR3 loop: CSVARDSGNTIYF. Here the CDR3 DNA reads TGCAGCGTTGCGCGCGACTCTGGAAACACCATATATTTT.

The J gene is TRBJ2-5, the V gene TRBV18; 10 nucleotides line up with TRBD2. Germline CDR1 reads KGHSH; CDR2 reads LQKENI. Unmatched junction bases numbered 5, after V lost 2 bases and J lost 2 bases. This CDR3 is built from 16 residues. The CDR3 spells CASSPGGTSAQETQYF. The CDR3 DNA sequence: TGTGCCAGCTCACCAGGCGGGACTAGCGCGCAAGAGACCCAGTACTTC.

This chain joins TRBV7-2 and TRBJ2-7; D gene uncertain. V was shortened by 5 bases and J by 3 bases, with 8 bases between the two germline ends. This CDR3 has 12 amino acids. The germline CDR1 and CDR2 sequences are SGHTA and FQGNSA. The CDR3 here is CASSIDDYEQYF. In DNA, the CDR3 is TGTGCCAGCAGCATTGACGACTACGAGCAGTACTTC.

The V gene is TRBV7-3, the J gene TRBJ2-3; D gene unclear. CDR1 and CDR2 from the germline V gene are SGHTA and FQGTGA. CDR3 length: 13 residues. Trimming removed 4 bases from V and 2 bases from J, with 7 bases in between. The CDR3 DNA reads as TGTGCCAGCAGCTCCAGCCCCACAGATACGCAGTATTTT. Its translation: CASSSSPTDTQYF. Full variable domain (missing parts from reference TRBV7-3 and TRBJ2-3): GAGVSQTPSNKVTEKGKYVELRCDPISGHTALYWYRQSLGQGPEFLIYFQGTGAADDSGLPNDRFFAVRPEGSVSTLKIQRTERGDSAVYLCASSSSPTDTQYFGPGTRLTVL.

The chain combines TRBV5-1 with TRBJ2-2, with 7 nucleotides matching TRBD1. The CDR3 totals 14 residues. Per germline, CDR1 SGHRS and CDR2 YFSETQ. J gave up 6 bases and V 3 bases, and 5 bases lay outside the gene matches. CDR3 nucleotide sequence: TGCGCCAGCAGCTATTACCAGGGGGCCGGGGAGCTGTTTTTT. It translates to CASSYYQGAGELFF.

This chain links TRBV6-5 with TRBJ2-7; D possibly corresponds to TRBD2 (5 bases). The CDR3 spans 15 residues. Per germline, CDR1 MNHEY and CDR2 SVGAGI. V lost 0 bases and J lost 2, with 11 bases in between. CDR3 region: CASSYSSGRTYEQYF. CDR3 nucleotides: TGTGCCAGCAGTTACTCGAGTGGGAGAACCTACGAGCAGTACTTC.

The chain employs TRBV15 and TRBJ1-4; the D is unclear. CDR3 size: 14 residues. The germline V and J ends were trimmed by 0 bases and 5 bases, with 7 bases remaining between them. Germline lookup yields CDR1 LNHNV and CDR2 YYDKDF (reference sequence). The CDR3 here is CATSRDGVNEKLFF. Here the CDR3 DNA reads TGTGCCACCAGCAGAGACGGCGTAAATGAAAAACTGTTTTTT.

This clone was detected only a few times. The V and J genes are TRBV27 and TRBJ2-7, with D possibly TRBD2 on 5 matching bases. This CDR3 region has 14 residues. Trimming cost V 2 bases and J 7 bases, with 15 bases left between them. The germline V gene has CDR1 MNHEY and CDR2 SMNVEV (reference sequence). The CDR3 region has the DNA TGTGCCAGCAGTTTAACCCTCCCCCGAGGGGAGCAGTACTTC. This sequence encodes CASSLTLPRGEQYF.

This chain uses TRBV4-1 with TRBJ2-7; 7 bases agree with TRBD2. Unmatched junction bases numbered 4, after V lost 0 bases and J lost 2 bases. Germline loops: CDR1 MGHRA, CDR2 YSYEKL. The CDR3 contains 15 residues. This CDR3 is CASSQEAGLAYEQYF. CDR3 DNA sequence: TGCGCCAGCAGCCAAGAAGCGGGGCTAGCCTACGAGCAGTACTTC.

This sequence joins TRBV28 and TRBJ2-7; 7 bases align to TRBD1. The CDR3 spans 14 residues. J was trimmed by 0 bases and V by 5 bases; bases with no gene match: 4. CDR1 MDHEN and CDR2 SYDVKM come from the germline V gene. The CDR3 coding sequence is TGTGCCAGCAGTGAGGGGACAGACTCCTACGAGCAGTACTTC. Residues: CASSEGTDSYEQYF.

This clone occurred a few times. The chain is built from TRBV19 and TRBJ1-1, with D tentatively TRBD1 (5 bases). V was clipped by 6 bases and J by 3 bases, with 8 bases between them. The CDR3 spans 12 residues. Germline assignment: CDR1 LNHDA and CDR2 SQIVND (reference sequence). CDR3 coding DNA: TGTGCCAGTAGACGAGGGGACACTGAAGCTTTCTTT. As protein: CASRRGDTEAFF.

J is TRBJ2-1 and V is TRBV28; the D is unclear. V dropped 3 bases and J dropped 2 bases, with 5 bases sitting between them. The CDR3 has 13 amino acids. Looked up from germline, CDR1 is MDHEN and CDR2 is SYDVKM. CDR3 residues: CASSFQAYNEQFF. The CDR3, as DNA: TGTGCCAGCAGTTTTCAGGCCTACAATGAGCAGTTCTTC.

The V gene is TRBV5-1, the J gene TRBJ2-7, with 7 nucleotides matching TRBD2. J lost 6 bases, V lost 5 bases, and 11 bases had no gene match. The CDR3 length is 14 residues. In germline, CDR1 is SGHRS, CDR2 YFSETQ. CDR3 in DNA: TGCGCCAGCAGGCCCTCGGGACTACCGACCGAGCAGTACTTC. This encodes CASRPSGLPTEQYF.

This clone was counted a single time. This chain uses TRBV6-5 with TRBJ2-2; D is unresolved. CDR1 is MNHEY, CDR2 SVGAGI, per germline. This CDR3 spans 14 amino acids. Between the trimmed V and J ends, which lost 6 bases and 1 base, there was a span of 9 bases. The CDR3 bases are TGTGCCAGCAGGACGTCAGGGAACACCGGGGAGCTGTTTTTT. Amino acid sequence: CASRTSGNTGELFF.

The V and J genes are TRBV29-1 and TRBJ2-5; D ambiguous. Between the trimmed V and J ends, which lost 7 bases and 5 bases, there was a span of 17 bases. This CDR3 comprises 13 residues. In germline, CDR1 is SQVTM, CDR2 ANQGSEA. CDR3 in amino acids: CSAPRALGETQYF. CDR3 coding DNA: TGCAGCGCTCCCCGGGCTTTAGGGGAGACCCAGTACTTC.

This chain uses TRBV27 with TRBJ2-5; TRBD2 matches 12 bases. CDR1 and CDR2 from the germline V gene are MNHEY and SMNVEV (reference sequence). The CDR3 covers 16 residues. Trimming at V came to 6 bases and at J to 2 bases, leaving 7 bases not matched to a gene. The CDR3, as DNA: TGTGCCAGCAGAACGCTAGCGGGAGGGCCACAAGAGACCCAGTACTTC. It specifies CASRTLAGGPQETQYF.

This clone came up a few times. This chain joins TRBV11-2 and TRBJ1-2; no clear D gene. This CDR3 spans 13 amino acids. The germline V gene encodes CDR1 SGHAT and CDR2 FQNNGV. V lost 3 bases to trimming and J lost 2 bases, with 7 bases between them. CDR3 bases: TGTGCCAGCAGCTTGTCGGTCAACTATGGCTACACCTTC. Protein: CASSLSVNYGYTF.

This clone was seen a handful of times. The CDR3: CSERRGTEAFF. The CDR3 nucleotides read TGCAGCGAACGGAGGGGCACTGAAGCTTTCTTT. The rearrangement joins TRBV29-1 to TRBJ1-1; TRBD1 is a possible D gene (5 bases). V lost 7 bases, J lost 4 bases, and 10 bases lay in between. Germline CDR1 reads SQVTM; CDR2 reads ANQGSEA. The CDR3 runs 11 residues.